The TCR beta chain described here comes from a study of T cells after yellow fever vaccination. TCRdb independently ran MiXCR on the 5' RACE reads; one entry per CDR3 protein. The sample holds roughly 340,000 distinct CDR3 sequences; approximately 9% are singletons and the top ten take more than 15%. Between the trimmed V and J ends, which lost 6 bases and 5 bases, there was a span of 13 bases. The CDR3 spans 13 residues. This clonotype was counted ten times or more. The sequence was collected from a young man who received the YFV17D yellow fever vaccine. The sample in question was PBMCs, obtained on the day of the first yellow fever vaccination. The rearrangement uses TRBV12-3 or TRBV12-4 and TRBJ2-5; no clear D. The CDR3 loop reads CASSSGFWETQYF. The DNA of the CDR3 is TGTGCCAGCAGCTCAGGATTCTGGGAGACCCAGTACTTC.